This TCR beta chain was retrieved from a study of T cell repertoires in cytomegalovirus infection. The overall study: Public TCR beta signatures provided an indication of both CMV infection and a matching HLA type.

TCRdb ran MiXCR on the reads and lists one entry per CDR3 protein. Of about 450,000 distinct CDR3 sequences listed, about a third are singletons. Only a few counts were recorded for this clonotype. The antigen remains unidentified. Overall study results and limits: People with CMV and the relevant HLA were identified by cumulative public TCR beta family frequency. It was HLA-C-restricted CMV-specific TCR beta clonotypes that dominated the response ex vivo.

Trimming removed 2 bases at V and 5 bases at J, with 0 bases between. Per the germline V gene, CDR1 is MGHRA and CDR2 is YSYEKL. CDR3 length equals 11 residues. The rearrangement uses TRBV4-1 and TRBJ2-2, with D hard to call. Sequencing was done on a sample of PBMCs. The sequence was collected from a human donor in good health (CMV status not recorded). Some clones in this sample may be carry-over from other donors' samples. CDR3 loop: CASSQTGELFF. The CDR3 DNA reads TGCGCCAGCAGCCAAACCGGGGAGCTGTTTTTT.